This TCR beta chain was obtained from a study of CXCR3-negative and CXCR3-positive naive CD8 T cells. Libraries were UMI-labeled 5' RACE TRB cDNA. No DNA is given; TCRdb re-called the 5' RACE reads and lists each CDR3 protein once. This table lists tens of thousands of distinct CDR3 sequences. Germline V gene data show CDR1 as SGHTA and CDR2 as FQGTGA. CDR3 size: 14 residues. The V and J genes are TRBV7-3 and TRBJ1-6; TCRdb outputs TRBD1, but without DNA this stays unchecked. The TCR sequence derives from a human donor in good health. Some clones in this sample may be carry-over from other donors' samples. The sample taken for sequencing was memory CD8+ T cells from blood. CDR3 amino acids: CASSTGGAGSPLHF.